This TCR beta chain stems from a study of OX40 agonist ivuxolimab in advanced cancers. Study conclusions and caveats: The CD4+ and CD8+ T cells in the blood had expanded clonally by week 6 at 0.1 to 3.0 mg/kg.

Only in-frame clones appear in the TCRdb table, and some are missing; sequencing was by immunoSEQ multiplex PCR. The profile shows some 42,000 clones, 65% to 85% of them singletons. V was shortened by 2 bases and J by 6 bases, with 7 bases between the two germline ends. Germline loops: CDR1 LGHNA, CDR2 YSLEER. The CDR3 contains 13 residues. Details on this clone: Its antigen remains unidentified.

The chain combines TRBV4-3 with TRBJ2-2; D unresolved. The receptor was derived from an adult with an advanced solid tumor such as melanoma, head and neck, liver or kidney cancer. The material was CD4+ or CD8+ T cells sorted from blood, obtained in a trial of the OX40 agonist ivuxolimab. CDR3 in amino acids: CASSQLRPGELFF. The CDR3 nucleotides are TGCGCCAGCAGCCAACTTCGCCCCGGGGAGCTGTTTTTT.